Each of the 21 T cell receptor beta chains below was sequenced from the same sample in a study of human T cells and chemical hapten exposure. TCRdb recomputed calls from the RACE reads with MiXCR, one row per CDR3 protein. The repertoire holds more than 95,000 distinct CDR3 sequences, with under 40% as singletons. As to time point: patch test 3, about 24 weeks after DPC sensitization. The treatment is: therapeutic diphenylcyclopropenone sensitization with weekly scalp DPC. The sample consisted of whole blood, taken in connection with sensitization to the hapten diphenylcyclopropenone (DPC). The receptors were gathered from a man aged 35 to 55 with alopecia areata. Some clones in this sample may be carry-over from other donors' samples.

This clonotype was counted only a few times. CDR3 bases: TGTGCCAGCGGGAACACTGAAGCTTTCTTT. Amino acid sequence: CASGNTEAFF. The V gene is TRBV2, the J gene TRBJ1-1; D is unresolved. CDR1 is SNHLY and CDR2 is FYNNEI in the germline V gene. Trimming left V 8 bases short and J 1 base short, with 2 bases between. The CDR3 sequence is 10 residues long.

The chain employs TRBV20-1 and TRBJ2-7, with TRBD2 matching 11 bases. V shed 3 bases, J shed 5 bases, and the junction held 9 bases outside the gene matches. Per germline, CDR1 DFQATT and CDR2 SNEGSKA (reference sequence). CDR3 length: 15 amino acids. As DNA, the CDR3 is TGCAGTGCTAGTTCCGGGACTAGCGGAGCCAACGAGCAGTACTTC. Its translation: CSASSGTSGANEQYF.

V and J are TRBV6-6 and TRBJ2-7; a weak D match, TRBD2 (5 bases). The CDR3 totals 15 residues. From germline, CDR1 is MNHNY and CDR2 SVGAGI (reference sequence). Trimming stripped 6 bases from V and 3 bases from J, with 18 bases between. CDR3 sequence (DNA): TGTGCCAGCAGCCGCCTAATCAACCGGGACTACGAGCAGTACGTC. Translating it yields CASSRLINRDYEQYV.

This clonotype was seen ten or more times. The chain has TRBV7-2 and TRBJ2-3, with 7 bases lining up with TRBD1. The CDR3 runs 16 residues. CDR1 is SGHTA and CDR2 is FQGNSA in the germline V gene. J gave up 0 bases and V 5 bases, and 8 bases lay outside the gene matches. CDR3 amino acids: CASSLRGTASTDTQYF. The CDR3 DNA is TGTGCCAGCAGCCTTCGTGGGACAGCTAGCACAGATACGCAGTATTTT.

This chain uses TRBV5-1 with TRBJ1-2; D is uncertain. V lost 0 bases, J lost 1 base, and 10 bases lay in between. Germline V lookup: CDR1 SGHRS, CDR2 YFSETQ. The CDR3 consists of 15 residues. CDR3 nucleotides: TGCGCCAGCAGCTTGGCTTCCATGATTAACTATGGCTACACCTTC. It translates to CASSLASMINYGYTF.

This clonotype was seen a handful of times. The V and J genes are TRBV10-3 and TRBJ2-1; D possibly uses TRBD1 or TRBD2 (5 bases each). Germline CDR1 is ENHRY and CDR2 is SYGVKD. CDR3 length equals 14 residues. The V gene lost 3 bases and the J gene lost 5 bases, with 11 bases spanning the gap. CDR3 coding DNA: TGTGCCATCAGTGACCGGGACGTTAACAATGAGCAGTTCTTC. It specifies CAISDRDVNNEQFF.

The chain links TRBV11-3 to TRBJ1-1; D gene uncertain. The germline gives CDR1 SGHNT, CDR2 YENEEA. CDR3 size: 12 residues. The V end was cut by 4 bases, the J end by 4 bases, with 7 bases between. The CDR3 DNA is TGTGCCAGCAGCTCCGATCCCACTGAAGCTTTCTTT. It yields the protein CASSSDPTEAFF. The whole variable domain, remainder taken from reference TRBV11-3 and TRBJ1-1, is EAGVVQSPRYKIIEKKQPVAFWCNPISGHNTLYWYLQNLGQGPELLIRYENEEAVDDSQLPKDRFSAERLKGVDSTLKIQPAELGDSAVYLCASSSDPTEAFFGQGTRLTVV.

The chain has TRBV28 and TRBJ2-7, with D hard to call. Trimming took off 6 bases at V and 7 bases at J, with 10 bases between the two ends. CDR3 length equals 11 residues. The germline V gene has CDR1 MDHEN and CDR2 SYDVKM. DNA of the CDR3: TGTGCCAGCAGAGGAGTGGGAGAGCAGTACTTC. It is translated as CASRGVGEQYF. Variable domain in full (rest from reference TRBV28 and TRBJ2-7): DVKVTQSSRYLVKRTGEKVFLECVQDMDHENMFWYRQDPGLGLRLIYFSYDVKMKEKGDIPEGYSVSREKKERFSLILESASTNQTSMYLCASRGVGEQYFGPGTRLTVT.

The sample holds a few counts of this clonotype. This sequence joins TRBV6-2 or TRBV6-3 and TRBJ2-2, with 8 bases matching TRBD1. CDR3 length: 15 amino acids. With V trimmed by 1 base and J by 6 bases, 4 bases remained unmatched. CDR1 is MNHEY, CDR2 SVGEGT, per germline. The CDR3 bases are TGTGCCAGCAGTTACTTGTCACAGGGGGCCGGGGAGCTGTTTTTT. It specifies CASSYLSQGAGELFF.

This clonotype was counted a few times. The V gene is TRBV10-3, the J gene TRBJ1-1; unclear D gene. Germline values: CDR1 ENHRY, CDR2 SYGVKD. V was shortened by 0 bases and J by 6 bases, with 5 bases between the two germline ends. The CDR3 runs to 12 residues. This CDR3 is CAISESSSEAFF. CDR3 bases: TGTGCCATCAGTGAGTCGTCATCTGAAGCTTTCTTT.

This chain connects TRBV20-1 to TRBJ1-1; D is perhaps TRBD1 (5 bases). Germline CDR1 and CDR2: DFQATT and SNEGSKA (reference sequence). V was pared by 0 bases and J by 11 bases, with 19 bases between. This CDR3 has 14 amino acids. The CDR3 reads CSARDSRGTTAAFF. For the CDR3, the DNA is TGCAGTGCTAGAGATTCGAGAGGGACCACAGCGGCTTTCTTT.

The chain combines TRBV29-1 with TRBJ2-3, with 9 nucleotides matching TRBD2. The germline gives CDR1 SQVTM, CDR2 ANQGSEA. Trimming removed 4 bases from V and 2 bases from J; junction bases left unmatched: 4. This CDR3 has 14 amino acids. DNA of the CDR3: TGCAGCGTTGCTTCTAGCGGGAACACAGATACGCAGTATTTT. This gives the protein CSVASSGNTDTQYF.

This clonotype was counted only a few times. This chain joins TRBV12-3 or TRBV12-4 and TRBJ2-2; TRBD2 matches 12 bases. V was pared by 6 bases and J by 6 bases, with 5 bases of the junction left unmatched. The CDR3 spans 15 residues. The CDR3 bases are TGTGCCAGCAGGACTAGCGGGAGAGCTCCCGGGGAGCTGTTTTTT. It translates to CASRTSGRAPGELFF.

This chain uses TRBV7-9 with TRBJ2-5, with D perhaps being TRBD1 or TRBD2 (6 bases each). Trimming left V 5 bases short and J 5 bases short, with 15 bases between. Germline V lookup: CDR1 SEHNR, CDR2 FQNEAQ (reference sequence). The length of the CDR3 is 14 residues. As DNA, the CDR3 is TGTGCCAGCAGCCACAGGGAGGAGAGGGAGACCCAGTACTTC. It codes for CASSHREERETQYF. The entire variable domain, with the rest obtained from reference TRBV7-9 and TRBJ2-5, is as follows: DTGVSQNPRHKITKRGQNVTFRCDPISEHNRLYWYRQTLGQGPEFLTYFQNEAQLEKSRLLSDRFSAERPKGSFSTLEIQRTEQGDSAMYLCASSHREERETQYFGPGTRLLVL.

The chain couples TRBV5-1 to TRBJ2-5; 8 bases are shared with TRBD2. With V trimmed by 4 bases and J by 2 bases, 7 bases remained unmatched. The CDR3 spans 15 residues. Germline assignment: CDR1 SGHRS and CDR2 YFSETQ. The CDR3 sequence: CASSISGETQETQYF. The CDR3 DNA follows: TGCGCCAGCAGCATTAGCGGGGAAACACAAGAGACCCAGTACTTC.

This clonotype was detected only once. This chain connects TRBV4-3 to TRBJ2-1; D is perhaps TRBD2 (5 bases). The CDR3 length is 18 residues. V was shortened by 0 bases and J by 1 base, with 16 bases between the two germline ends. Germline assignment: CDR1 LGHNA and CDR2 YSLEER. CDR3 DNA: TGCGCCAGCAGCCAAGATCTCCCTAGCAGTAGGTCCTACAATGAGCAGTTCTTC. It is translated as CASSQDLPSSRSYNEQFF.

CDR3 residues: CASSLSRVYNEQFF. The CDR3 DNA is TGTGCCAGCAGCTTATCCAGGGTCTACAATGAGCAGTTCTTC. This chain uses TRBV7-2 with TRBJ2-1; the D gene is possibly TRBD1 (5 bases). Trimming took off 2 bases at V and 3 bases at J, with 8 bases between the two ends. CDR1 is SGHTA, CDR2 FQGNSA, per germline. The CDR3 covers 14 residues.

The chain is built from TRBV25-1 and TRBJ1-1; 7 bases are shared with TRBD1. The CDR3 extends over 13 amino acids. V was pared by 6 bases and J by 3 bases, with 4 bases of the junction left unmatched. CDR1 is MGHDK, CDR2 SYGVNS, per germline. CDR3 coding DNA: TGTGCCAGCAGCCTAACAGGGGACACTGAAGCTTTCTTT. It yields the protein CASSLTGDTEAFF.

V is TRBV29-1 and J is TRBJ1-2; the D gene is possibly TRBD1 (6 bases). The germline V gene has CDR1 SQVTM and CDR2 ANQGSEA. The CDR3 covers 13 residues. Trimming stripped 6 bases from V and 8 bases from J, with 19 bases between. The CDR3 DNA is TGCAGCGTCGTGGGGGAAGGGGGTTTGGGCTACACCTTC. Translation gives CSVVGEGGLGYTF.

V gene TRBV4-3 combines with J gene TRBJ2-6, with 7 bases identical to TRBD1. Germline CDR1 is LGHNA and CDR2 is YSLEER. This CDR3 has 18 amino acids. V trimming: 4 bases; J trimming: 0 bases; junction bases outside the gene matches: 9. In DNA, the CDR3 is TGCGCCAGCAGCCTTTCAAGGGGGCTACTCTCTGGGGCCAACGTCCTGACTTTC. Its protein is CASSLSRGLLSGANVLTF.

The V and J genes are TRBV20-1 and TRBJ2-1; 7 bases line up with TRBD2. J lost 7 bases, V lost 1 base, and 7 bases had no gene match. Looked up from germline, CDR1 is DFQATT and CDR2 is SNEGSKA (reference sequence). The CDR3 spans 14 residues. The CDR3 coding sequence is TGCAGTGCTAGAGTGTGGACTAGTTATAATGAGCAGTTCTTC. Amino acid sequence: CSARVWTSYNEQFF.